The entry that follows covers one T cell receptor (beta chain) sequence. The data stem from a study of CD4+ T cells in melanoma. Using immunoSEQ multiplex PCR, the repertoire was profiled, and TCRdb retains in-frame clones only, with some absent. The sample records roughly 15,000 clones, approximately 71% being singletons. Germline CDR1 LNHDA, CDR2 SQIVND (reference sequence). Trimming cost V 6 bases and J 9 bases, with 21 bases left between them. The length of the CDR3 is 14 residues. V gene TRBV19 combines with J gene TRBJ2-7; possibly TRBD1 or TRBD2 for D (5 bases each). Sequenced: cells from a culture (not recorded whether cultured in vitro). The receptor's source is a human donor with melanoma. The DNA for the CDR3 is TGTGCCAGTAGCCGATCCGGGACCCGCAAGGGGCAGTACTTC. It is translated as CASSRSGTRKGQYF.